This TCR beta chain stems from a study of cytomegalovirus exposure and HLA in healthy donors. Overall study results and limits: As a later analysis revealed, most CMV-associated TCR beta chains appeared HLA-restricted. TCR beta V segments were, for the most part, productive about 87% or about 30% of the time in an earlier analysis.

Notes on this clone: Its antigen is currently unknown.

The donors gave bone marrow, and they were healthy. This CDR3 region has 12 residues. Germline CDR1 LNHDA, CDR2 SQIVND (reference sequence). The germline V and J ends were trimmed by 11 bases and 4 bases, with 14 bases remaining between them. PCR employed 60 Vbeta and 13 Jbeta primers. Sequencing was performed with immunoSEQ multiplex PCR; in TCRdb, only in-frame clones are kept and a portion is missing. The sample includes 150,000 or so clones, roughly 80% of them seen just once. The sample comprised PBMCs. This clonotype originated in a woman younger than 30 in good health and CMV-seronegative. The V gene is TRBV19, the J gene TRBJ1-2; perhaps TRBD1 as D (5 bases). Here the CDR3 DNA reads TGTGCCGCCCGGGGGGACTTCTATGGCTACACCTTC. This sequence encodes CAARGDFYGYTF.